This entry is about one TCR beta chain. In the authors' methods: Reference gene primers were amplified, and this amplification served to estimate nucleated cell counts. TCRdb's copy holds only in-frame clones and misses some; the assay was immunoSEQ multiplex PCR. The V and J calls and clone size were taken over from that table, and D and trimming were inferred from the DNA. The table shows 70,000 to 100,000 clones, with roughly 90% occurring only once. Seattle's enrolled individuals joined amid active infection and were then monitored longitudinally. The source of the sample is a study of blood T cell repertoires in COVID-19. Study-wide context: COVID-19 samples collected from the United States, Italy and Spain covered acute and convalescent phases. T cells, B-cell-depleted T cells, or PBMCs supplied cDNA or gDNA.

Per germline, CDR1 SGHRS and CDR2 YFSETQ. Trimming took 1 base from V and 10 from J, leaving 11 bases between them. The CDR3 extends over 13 amino acids. The rearrangement joins TRBV5-1 to TRBJ2-2; D perhaps matches TRBD2 (5 bases). The clonotype comes from a man aged 45-60 years with COVID-19, enrolled during active disease. The sample consisted of peripheral blood. As DNA, the CDR3 is TGCGCCAGCAGCTTGTCGTTTAGCGCGGAGCTGTTTTTT. Its translation: CASSLSFSAELFF.